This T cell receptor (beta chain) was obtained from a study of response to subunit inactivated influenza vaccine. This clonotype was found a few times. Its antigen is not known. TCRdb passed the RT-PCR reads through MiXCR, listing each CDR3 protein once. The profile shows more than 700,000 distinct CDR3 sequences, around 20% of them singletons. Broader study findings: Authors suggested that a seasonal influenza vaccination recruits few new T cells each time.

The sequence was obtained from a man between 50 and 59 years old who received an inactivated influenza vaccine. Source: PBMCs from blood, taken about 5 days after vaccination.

CDR3 in DNA: TGTGCCAGCAGCCAGAGGGTTAACCAAGAGACCCAGTACTTC. It specifies CASSQRVNQETQYF. The V and J genes are TRBV7-9 and TRBJ2-5; a possible D gene is TRBD2 (5 bases). The germline CDR1 and CDR2 sequences are SEHNR and FQNEAQ (reference sequence). Trimming removed 5 bases at V and 0 bases at J, with 10 bases between. The CDR3 length is 14 residues.